The clone carrying this T cell receptor (beta chain) appeared a few times. The sample is drawn from a study of blood T cell repertoires in COVID-19. Repertoires were generated with immunoSEQ multiplex PCR, while TCRdb's copy carries only in-frame clones and drops some. The profile shows 350,000 to 400,000 clones, just under 90% of them singletons. Germline V lookup: CDR1 SGDLS, CDR2 YYNGEE. V was clipped by 3 bases and J by 2 bases; unmatched bases: 4. The CDR3 runs 14 residues. The chain carries TRBV9 and TRBJ2-7; TRBD1 matches at 8 bases. The sequencing sample was made of PBMCs or T cells enriched from blood (not recorded which). The receptor was derived from a woman younger than 45 who had recovered from COVID-19. The DNA for the CDR3 is TGTGCCAGCAGCGGGAGACAGGGGACCTACGAGCAGTACTTC. This sequence encodes CASSGRQGTYEQYF.